The clone carrying this TCR beta chain showed up many times. What it binds is not known. The sample originates from a study of T cells in Graves' hyperthyroidism and ophthalmopathy. Study findings and constraints: Before onset, by a median of around six months, the model predicted ophthalmopathy.

RNA transcripts served as the template for amplifying TCR beta CDR3 regions. In the first-round RT-PCR of the TCR CDR3, the HTBI primer set was used. TCRdb re-called the multiplex PCR reads through MiXCR, storing one row per CDR3 protein. The table has approximately 370,000 distinct CDR3 sequences, about 17% seen once. Material for sequencing was blood. The TCR sequence derives from a woman in her twenties or thirties with Graves' hyperthyroidism that later progressed to Graves' ophthalmopathy.

CDR3 DNA sequence: TGCAGTGCTAGCTACAATGAGCAGTTCTTC. Its translation is CSASYNEQFF. The chain uses TRBV20-1 and TRBJ2-1; D gene uncertain. The CDR3 consists of 10 residues. V was trimmed by 3 bases and J by 3 bases, leaving 0 bases between them. The germline gives CDR1 DFQATT, CDR2 SNEGSKA (reference sequence).